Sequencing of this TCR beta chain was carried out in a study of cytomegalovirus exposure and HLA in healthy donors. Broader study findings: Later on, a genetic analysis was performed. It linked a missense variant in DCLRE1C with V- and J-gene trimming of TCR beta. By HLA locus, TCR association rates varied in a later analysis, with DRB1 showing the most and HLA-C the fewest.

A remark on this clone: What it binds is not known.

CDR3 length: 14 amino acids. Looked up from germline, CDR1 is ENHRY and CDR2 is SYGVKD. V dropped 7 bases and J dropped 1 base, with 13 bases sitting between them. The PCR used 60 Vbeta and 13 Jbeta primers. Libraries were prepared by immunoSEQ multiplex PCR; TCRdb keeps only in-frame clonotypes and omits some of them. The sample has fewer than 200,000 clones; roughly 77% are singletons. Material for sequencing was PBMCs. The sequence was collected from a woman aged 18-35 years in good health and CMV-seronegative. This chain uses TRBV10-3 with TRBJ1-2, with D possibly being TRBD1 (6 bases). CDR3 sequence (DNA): TGTGCCATCAAGGCGACAGGAGATAACTATGGCTACACCTTC. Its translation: CAIKATGDNYGYTF.